This TCR beta chain emerged from a study of PD-1 blockade in classical Hodgkin lymphoma. Trimming took 0 bases from V and 3 from J, leaving 7 bases between them. CDR1 SGDLS and CDR2 YYNGEE come from the germline V gene. The CDR3 is made up of 14 amino acids. As for this clone: Its antigen is not identified.

General study results and limits: CD4+ TCR diversity, unlike CD8+, climbed significantly by C4D1.

As for time point: cycle 4 day 1 (C4D1), after around six weeks of nivolumab. Each patient experienced a relapse that followed autologous stem cell transplantation, and brentuximab vedotin exposure varied. This table comes from immunoSEQ multiplex PCR, and its TCRdb copy is limited to in-frame clones, with some not included. The profile shows about 47,000 clones, 90% of them singletons. The origin of this receptor is a human donor with classical Hodgkin lymphoma. The V gene is TRBV9, the J gene TRBJ1-3; the D is unclear. The sample consisted of peripheral blood mononuclear cells (PBMCs), taken before the fourth cycle of nivolumab. Written as DNA, the CDR3 is TGTGCCAGCAGCGTAGGGGTTAGTGGAAACACCATATATTTT. It specifies CASSVGVSGNTIYF.